Sequencing of this T cell receptor (beta chain) was carried out in a study of cytomegalovirus exposure and HLA in healthy donors. A word on this clone: Its specificity is unknown.

Trimming took 7 bases from V and 6 from J; bases not matched to a gene: 5. This CDR3 has 14 residues. Germline values: CDR1 SGHTA, CDR2 FQGNSA. Nominal health characterized the donors when sampled, though unrecorded immune exposures were likely. Vbeta (60) and Jbeta (13) primers were used in the PCR. Profiling relied on immunoSEQ multiplex PCR, and the TCRdb table lists in-frame clones only, not all of them. The repertoire holds roughly 34,000 clones, with roughly 67% as singletons. Study-wide findings and caveats: Later, an analysis found that common viral pathogens appeared to be linked with several of the most significant clusters.

The V call is TRBV7-2, the J call TRBJ2-2, with 10 bases matching TRBD1. The sample was PBMCs. This receptor was taken from a man aged 35-49 years in good health and CMV-seropositive. The CDR3 DNA reads TGTGCCAGCACCGGACAGGGGGGTGCCGGGGAGCTGTTTTTT. As protein: CASTGQGGAGELFF.